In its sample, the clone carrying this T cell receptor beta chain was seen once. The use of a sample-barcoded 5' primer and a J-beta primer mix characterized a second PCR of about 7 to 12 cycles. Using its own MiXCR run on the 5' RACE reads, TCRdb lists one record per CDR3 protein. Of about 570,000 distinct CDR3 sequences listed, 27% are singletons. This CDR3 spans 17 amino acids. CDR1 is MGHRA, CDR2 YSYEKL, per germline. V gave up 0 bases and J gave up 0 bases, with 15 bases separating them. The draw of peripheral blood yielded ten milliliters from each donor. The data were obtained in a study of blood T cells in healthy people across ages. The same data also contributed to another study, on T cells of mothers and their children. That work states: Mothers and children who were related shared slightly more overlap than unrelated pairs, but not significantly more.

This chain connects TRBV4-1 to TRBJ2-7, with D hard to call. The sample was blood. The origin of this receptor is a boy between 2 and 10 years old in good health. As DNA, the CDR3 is TGCGCCAGCAGCCAAGATAACCTGGGCACATACTCCTACGAGCAGTACTTC. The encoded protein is CASSQDNLGTYSYEQYF.